Given below is one TCR beta chain in context. The target antigen is unknown. CDR1 MGHRA and CDR2 YSYEKL come from the germline V gene. CDR3 length: 17 residues. Losses at the gene ends were 2 bases for V and 8 bases for J; bases not matched to a gene: 12. Among the donors, all were healthy bone marrow donors. The sample comes from a study of cytomegalovirus exposure and HLA in healthy donors. Overall study results and limits: Presence/absence analyses supposed approximately even sequencing depth among donors. Further analysis, carried out later, found HLA-associated TCR beta chains more clonally expanded than equally common other chains.

The PCR employed 60 Vbeta primers together with 13 Jbeta primers. Repertoires were generated with immunoSEQ multiplex PCR, while TCRdb's copy carries only in-frame clones and drops some. The sample holds about 130,000 clones; approximately 79% are singletons and the top ten take 3.5% to 5%. Sequencing was done on a sample of PBMCs. J is TRBJ1-2 and V is TRBV4-1; 12 bases map to TRBD1. This TCR was recovered from a man aged 18 to 30 in good health and CMV-seropositive. The CDR3 reads CASSQSSSGTGGRGYTF. In nucleotides, the CDR3 is TGCGCCAGCAGCCAATCCTCCTCGGGGACAGGGGGCCGGGGCTACACCTTC.